Listed below are T cell receptor beta chains from one sample, sequenced in a study of T cell responses to AZD1222 COVID-19 vaccine. Sequenced by immunoSEQ multiplex PCR; TCRdb stores in-frame clones only, minus some. The repertoire has 200,000 to 250,000 clones, approximately 94% of them found once; the top ten carry approximately 1.5%. This specimen was peripheral blood, taken 28 days after the second dose of the MenACWY control vaccine. The source of these receptors is an adult who received the MenACWY meningococcal vaccine as a control. Both conserved end residues are part of each CDR3. A D gene is named only where the DNA matches it firmly. Only part of the rows carry a size: once, few, many, or a class if the clone is expanded.

cdr3_aa	cdr3_nt	clone_size	d_call	v_call	j_call
CASSLGLAGGPGTQYF	TGTGCTAGCAGCCTCGGACTAGCGGGAGGGCCGGGTACGCAGTATTTT	.	TRBD2	TRBV7-7	TRBJ2-3
CASTPGGSYNEQFF	TGTGCCAGCACCCCCGGTGGCTCCTACAATGAGCAGTTCTTC	.	.	TRBV27	TRBJ2-1
CASSPTDADYGYTF	TGTGCCAGCAGCCCTACGGACGCAGACTATGGCTACACCTTC	.	.	TRBV28	TRBJ1-2
CSATAPNTGELFF	TGCAGCGCGACCGCTCCGAACACCGGGGAGCTGTTTTTT	.	.	TRBV29-1	TRBJ2-2
CASSSNRARLVPDTQYF	TGTGCCAGCAGTTCAAACCGTGCCCGCCTCGTACCAGATACGCAGTATTTT	.	.	TRBV28	TRBJ2-3
CASSLHFGEQYF	TGTGCCAGCAGCCTTCACTTTGGCGAGCAGTACTTC	.	.	TRBV7-2	TRBJ2-7
CASSEAMGQLNYGYTF	TGTGCCAGCAGTGAAGCAATGGGACAGCTTAACTATGGCTACACCTTC	.	TRBD1	TRBV6-1	TRBJ1-2
CASSPRGRGAILEAFF	TGTGCCAGCAGCCCCCGGGGCAGGGGTGCGATTCTTGAAGCTTTCTTT	.	.	TRBV3-1/TRBV3-2	TRBJ1-1
CASRFDSRRGGELFF	TGTGCCAGCAGATTCGACTCTCGGCGAGGCGGGGAGCTGTTTTTT	.	.	TRBV2	TRBJ2-2
CASSLGLADTQYF	TGTGCCAGCAGCTTAGGTCTGGCAGATACGCAGTATTTT	.	.	TRBV7-2	TRBJ2-3
CASSHKPGQEQETQYF	TGTGCCAGCAGCCACAAACCGGGACAGGAGCAAGAGACCCAGTACTTC	.	TRBD1	TRBV4-2	TRBJ2-5
CASSEVPFTGGEETQYF	TGTGCCAGCAGTGAAGTCCCATTTACAGGGGGCGAAGAGACCCAGTACTTC	.	TRBD1	TRBV6-1	TRBJ2-5
CAWRGQAETQYF	TGTGCCTGGAGGGGACAGGCAGAGACCCAGTACTTC	.	TRBD1	TRBV30	TRBJ2-5
CASSFQGSYEQYF	TGTGCCAGCAGCTTCCAGGGCTCCTACGAGCAGTACTTC	.	.	TRBV7-2	TRBJ2-7
CASSPQEGFHGYTF	TGTGCCAGCAGTCCCCAGGAGGGGTTTCATGGCTACACCTTC	.	.	TRBV27	TRBJ1-2
CASSQSVERTYEQYF	TGCGCCAGCAGTCAATCCGTGGAACGGACCTACGAGCAGTACTTC	.	.	TRBV23-1	TRBJ2-7
CASPAGGLAGGETQYF	TGTGCCAGCCCTGCTGGGGGACTAGCGGGCGGGGAGACCCAGTACTTC	.	TRBD2	TRBV19	TRBJ2-5
CSVEWDQTYEQYF	TGCAGCGTTGAGTGGGACCAAACCTACGAGCAGTACTTC	.	.	TRBV29-1	TRBJ2-7
CASSQVYGYTF	TGTGCCAGCAGTCAAGTCTATGGCTACACCTTC	.	.	TRBV6-2/TRBV6-3	TRBJ1-2
CASSLGRGSSPLHF	TGTGCCAGCAGCTTGGGACGGGGGAGTTCACCCCTCCACTTT	once	.	TRBV5-5	TRBJ1-6
CASSIERTGRLNTEAFF	TGTGCCAGTAGTATAGAGCGGACGGGGCGTCTGAACACTGAAGCTTTCTTT	.	.	TRBV19	TRBJ1-1
CASSLVAWTGANEQFF	TGTGCCAGCAGCTTAGTTGCTTGGACAGGGGCTAATGAGCAGTTCTTC	.	TRBD1	TRBV7-8	TRBJ2-1
CASSQGRLVHF	TGCGCCAGCAGCCAGGGCCGTTTAGTCCACTTT	.	.	TRBV4-1	TRBJ1-6
CASRTTGDTEAFF	TGTGCCAGCAGGACTACAGGGGACACTGAAGCTTTCTTT	.	TRBD1	TRBV28	TRBJ1-1
CASSEGEETQYF	TGTGCCAGCAGTGAAGGGGAAGAGACCCAGTACTTC	.	.	TRBV6-1	TRBJ2-5
CASSPTPATNEKLFF	TGTGCCAGCAGCCCGACTCCTGCAACTAATGAAAAACTGTTTTTT	.	.	TRBV5-5	TRBJ1-4
CASSLFSREILYGYTF	TGTGCCAGCAGTTTGTTTAGTCGTGAGATATTATATGGCTACACCTTC	.	.	TRBV28	TRBJ1-2
CASSAGTVGDYGYTF	TGTGCCAGCAGCGCCGGGACGGTAGGGGACTATGGCTACACCTTC	.	.	TRBV9	TRBJ1-2
CASSPLAGGPLEQFF	TGTGCCAGCAGCCCGCTCGCGGGAGGGCCTCTTGAGCAGTTCTTC	.	TRBD2	TRBV3-1/TRBV3-2	TRBJ2-1
CASSYTSGSFYEQYF	TGCGCCAGCAGCTATACTAGCGGGAGTTTTTACGAGCAGTACTTC	.	TRBD2	TRBV5-1	TRBJ2-7
CASSPRRGINTGELFF	TGTGCCAGCAGCCCCCGGCGAGGGATAAACACCGGGGAGCTGTTTTTT	.	.	TRBV5-5	TRBJ2-2
CASSVAGELFF	TGTGCCAGCAGCGTAGCCGGGGAGCTGTTTTTT	.	.	TRBV9	TRBJ2-2
CASSYGGFEGGYTF	TGTGCCAGCAGCTACGGGGGTTTTGAAGGTGGCTACACCTTC	.	.	TRBV7-9	TRBJ1-2
CASSYSGRGVYGYTF	TGTGCCAGCAGTTACTCTGGCAGGGGGGTCTATGGCTACACCTTC	.	TRBD1	TRBV6-5	TRBJ1-2
CASSPPRGYYGYTF	TGTGCCAGCTCACCACCGCGGGGTTACTATGGCTACACCTTC	few	.	TRBV18	TRBJ1-2
CAIRDGTSDNEQFF	TGTGCCATCAGGGATGGGACTAGCGACAATGAGCAGTTCTTC	once	TRBD2	TRBV10-3	TRBJ2-1
CASSQGGPEAFF	TGTGCCAGCAGCCAAGGGGGACCTGAAGCTTTCTTT	.	.	TRBV14	TRBJ1-1
CASSYSLAQGHYGYTF	TGTGCCAGCAGTTACTCTTTGGCGCAGGGACACTATGGCTACACCTTC	.	.	TRBV6-5	TRBJ1-2
CASSQDRPGREQFF	TGTGCCAGCAGCCAAGATAGGCCTGGGAGAGAGCAGTTCTTC	.	.	TRBV3-1/TRBV3-2	TRBJ2-1
CSVERGADTEAFF	TGCAGCGTTGAGCGAGGGGCGGACACTGAAGCTTTCTTT	.	.	TRBV29-1	TRBJ1-1
CASSTGQAAYEQYF	TGTGCCAGCAGCACGGGACAGGCTGCCTACGAGCAGTACTTC	.	TRBD1	TRBV7-9	TRBJ2-7
CASSPGLLPSSYNEQFF	TGCGCCAGCAGCCCGGGACTCCTCCCGAGCTCCTACAATGAGCAGTTCTTC	.	.	TRBV5-1	TRBJ2-1
CASSFSGEETQYF	TGTGCCAGCAGCTTTAGCGGGGAGGAGACCCAGTACTTC	.	TRBD2	TRBV7-3	TRBJ2-5
CASSQGRWRYF	TGTGCCAGCAGCCAAGGCAGATGGAGGTACTTC	.	.	TRBV3-1/TRBV3-2	TRBJ2-7
CASSQVGRMNTEAFF	TGCGCCAGCAGCCAAGTGGGCAGGATGAACACTGAAGCTTTCTTT	.	.	TRBV4-3	TRBJ1-1
CASSYGDLGSKFGNTEAFF	TGTGCCAGCAGTTACGGGGACTTGGGTTCCAAATTCGGGAACACTGAAGCTTTCTTT	.	.	TRBV6-2/TRBV6-3	TRBJ1-1
CASSLSTGSVYEQYF	TGTGCCAGCAGTTTATCGACAGGGAGTGTCTACGAGCAGTACTTC	.	TRBD1	TRBV27	TRBJ2-7
CASSKGTGGEQYF	TGTGCCAGCAGTAAGGGGACAGGCGGGGAGCAGTACTTC	.	TRBD1	TRBV27	TRBJ2-7
CASSQAGPNTGELFF	TGTGCCAGCAGCCAAGCGGGCCCGAACACCGGGGAGCTGTTTTTT	.	.	TRBV3-1/TRBV3-2	TRBJ2-2
CASSIRMNTGELFF	TGTGCCAGTAGTATACGGATGAACACCGGGGAGCTGTTTTTT	.	.	TRBV19	TRBJ2-2
CASSQEYGAYEQYF	TGTGCCAGCAGCCAAGAGTATGGGGCCTACGAGCAGTACTTC	.	.	TRBV3-1/TRBV3-2	TRBJ2-7
CASRTPGQALVEQYF	TGTGCCAGCAGAACCCCGGGACAGGCCCTTGTCGAGCAGTACTTC	.	TRBD1	TRBV28	TRBJ2-7
CATHPGRGVNTGELFF	TGCGCCACCCACCCCGGGCGGGGGGTCAACACCGGGGAGCTGTTTTTT	.	TRBD2	TRBV5-1	TRBJ2-2
CATSRVQGYEQYF	TGTGCCACCAGCAGAGTCCAGGGCTACGAGCAGTACTTC	.	.	TRBV15	TRBJ2-7
CAWSGHSNEKLFF	TGTGCCTGGTCGGGACACTCAAATGAAAAACTGTTTTTT	.	.	TRBV30	TRBJ1-4
CSVLGWEGETQYF	TGCAGCGTTTTGGGCTGGGAGGGGGAGACCCAGTACTTC	.	TRBD2	TRBV29-1	TRBJ2-5
CASSLALRASGRGSYEQYF	TGTGCCAGCAGCTTAGCGCTAAGGGCTAGCGGGAGAGGGAGTTACGAGCAGTACTTC	.	TRBD2	TRBV7-2	TRBJ2-7
CASSQGGAGSANYGYTF	TGTGCCAGCAGCCAAGGGGGCGCGGGTTCTGCTAACTATGGCTACACCTTC	.	.	TRBV4-2	TRBJ1-2
CASSLAPTRNYNEQFF	TGTGCCAGCAGCTTGGCCCCGACTCGAAACTACAATGAGCAGTTCTTC	.	.	TRBV5-4	TRBJ2-1